This TCR beta chain comes out of a study of shared clonotypes between healthy human individuals. V was clipped by 5 bases and J by 1 base; unmatched bases: 5. The germline CDR1 and CDR2 sequences are SGHTA and FQGNSA. This CDR3 is built from 16 residues. Libraries were prepared by immunoSEQ multiplex PCR; TCRdb keeps only in-frame clonotypes and omits some of them. This sample has about 1.1 million clones, with around 77% found just once. The sequence was collected from a young man in good health. Some clones in this sample may be carry-over from other donors' samples. V gene TRBV7-2 combines with J gene TRBJ2-5; 12 bases agree with TRBD2. The specimen was memory CD4+ T cells from PBMCs. Described subset: CD45RA-negative fraction. CDR3: CASSLGLAGTQETQYF. For the CDR3, the DNA is TGTGCCAGCAGCCTCGGACTAGCGGGGACCCAAGAGACCCAGTACTTC.